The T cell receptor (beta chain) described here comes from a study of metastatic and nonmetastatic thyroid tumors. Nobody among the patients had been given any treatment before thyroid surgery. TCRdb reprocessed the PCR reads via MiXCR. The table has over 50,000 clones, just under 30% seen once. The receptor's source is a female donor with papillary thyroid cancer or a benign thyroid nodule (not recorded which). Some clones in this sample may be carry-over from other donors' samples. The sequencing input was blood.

The CDR3 spells CAWSWVQNTGELFF. Here the CDR3 DNA reads TGTGCCTGGAGTTGGGTACAGAACACCGGGGAGCTGTTTTTT. V usage is TRBV30 and J usage is TRBJ2-2; D gene unclear. Germline loops: CDR1 GTSNPN, CDR2 SVGIG (reference sequence). This CDR3 has 14 residues. The germline V and J ends were trimmed by 2 bases and 1 base, with 8 bases remaining between them.